Ten or more counts support the clone carrying this TCR beta chain. The antigen is unknown. Each CDR3 protein is one row after TCRdb ran MiXCR on the PCR reads. The table records about 63,000 distinct CDR3 sequences, around 19% of them present only once. The sample originates from a study of molecular identifiers for immune sequencing clone quantification. Study background: In replicates, RNA from roughly 21,000 or 96,000 naive CD8 cells was split five ways, four sequenced.

CDR3 length: 15 amino acids. Germline V gene data show CDR1 as MGHRA and CDR2 as YSYEKL. Trimming took 1 base from V and 0 from J, leaving 10 bases between them. Study results and caveats: Over 99% of effector molecules, yet under 1% of naive-cell molecules, were held by clones above 20 RNA copies.

The source material was naive CD8+ T cells from blood, with Jurkat cell RNA spiked in. Subset described: FACS-sorted CD8+CD4-CCR7+CD45RA+ naive T cells. This TCR came from a human donor in good health. Some libraries in this study had Jurkat cell RNA spiked in. This chain uses TRBV4-1 with TRBJ2-7; no clear D. The CDR3 DNA sequence: TGCGCCAGCAGCCAAGGACCGCTCAGCTCCTACGAGCAGTACTTC. It translates to CASSQGPLSSYEQYF.